The 15 T cell receptor beta chains reported below all come from one sample, sequenced in a study of Ad26.COV2.S vaccination and SARS-CoV-2 variants. Sequenced by immunoSEQ multiplex PCR; TCRdb stores in-frame clones only, minus some. Among about 680,000 clones listed, roughly 90% were seen once. Treatment here: about 20 received Ad26.COV2.S at low or high dose, single or two shots; 5 received placebo; per-sample allocation not given. The samples were gathered on day 63 after the first injection of vaccine or placebo. The source was peripheral blood, collected in a trial of Ad26.COV2.S vaccine versus placebo. Receptors were obtained from a person aged 18-65 years who received the Ad26.COV2.S COVID-19 vaccine or a placebo.

V gene TRBV30 combines with J gene TRBJ2-7; D might be TRBD2 (6 bases). Germline lookup yields CDR1 GTSNPN and CDR2 SVGIG (reference sequence). The CDR3 loop spans 14 amino acids. Trimming pared 5 bases from V and 4 bases from J, leaving 18 bases between. The CDR3 DNA reads TGTGCCTGGGGCCGGGGACTCTCTTTTTACGAGCAGTACTTC. It specifies CAWGRGLSFYEQYF.

V usage is TRBV18 and J usage is TRBJ2-3; D not resolved. This CDR3 spans 14 amino acids. Trimming took off 5 bases at V and 0 bases at J, with 9 bases between the two ends. CDR1 and CDR2 (germline): KGHSH, LQKENI. CDR3 loop: CASSALDSTDTQYF. The CDR3 region has the DNA TGTGCCAGCTCAGCCCTCGATAGCACAGATACGCAGTATTTT.

The V gene is TRBV3-1 (or the pseudogene TRBV3-2), the J gene TRBJ2-3; 11 bases are a match to TRBD2. There are 15 residues in the CDR3. V trimming: 5 bases; J trimming: 6 bases; junction bases outside the gene matches: 7. CDR1 LGHDT and CDR2 YNNKEL come from the germline V gene (reference sequence). The CDR3 sequence is CASSTRLAGWDTQYF. CDR3 nucleotide sequence: TGTGCCAGCAGCACCCGACTAGCGGGGTGGGATACGCAGTATTTT.

The genes are TRBV30 and TRBJ2-3, with TRBD2 identical over 9 bases. Germline CDR1 reads GTSNPN; CDR2 reads SVGIG (reference sequence). CDR3 size: 14 residues. With 4 bases clipped from V and 4 bases from J, the junction kept 6 bases outside the gene matches. Written as DNA, the CDR3 is TGTGCCTGGAAGCGGGGGGACCATCCAGATACGCAGTATTTT. This translates into CAWKRGDHPDTQYF.

This clone has just one count. This chain connects TRBV7-8 to TRBJ2-3; 7 bases match TRBD2. The germline V gene encodes CDR1 SGHVS and CDR2 FQNEAQ. The CDR3 covers 22 residues. V shed 5 bases, J shed 0 bases, and the junction held 26 bases outside the gene matches. Here the CDR3 reads CASSGPGSRGGSASTSTDTQYF. DNA of the CDR3: TGTGCCAGCAGCGGTCCAGGGTCCCGGGGCGGGAGTGCGTCCACTAGCACAGATACGCAGTATTTT.

The CDR3 region has the DNA TGTGCCTGGAGCATTCAGGGGGGGTTTGCCTCTGGGGCCAACGTCCTGACTTTC. It yields the protein CAWSIQGGFASGANVLTF. The V and J genes are TRBV30 and TRBJ2-6; D is tentatively TRBD1 or TRBD2 (7 bases each). V lost 3 bases and J 0 bases, leaving 18 bases between the germline ends. The CDR3 consists of 18 residues. Germline loops: CDR1 GTSNPN, CDR2 SVGIG (reference sequence).

The V gene is TRBV7-3, the J gene TRBJ2-3, with 9 bases fitting TRBD2. Germline V gives CDR1 SGHTA, CDR2 FQGTGA. This CDR3 spans 14 amino acids. Unmatched junction bases numbered 4, after V lost 5 bases and J lost 4 bases. The CDR3 DNA reads TGTGCCAGCAGCAAAGCGGGGGGCTCAGATACGCAGTATTTT. Protein product: CASSKAGGSDTQYF.

This rearrangement joins TRBV6-6 to TRBJ2-3, with 8 bases lining up with TRBD2. The CDR3 length is 15 residues. Germline CDR1 MNHNY, CDR2 SVGAGI (reference sequence). The junction had 1 base not matched to a gene; V was cut back by 2 bases and J by 0 bases. The CDR3 DNA follows: TGTGCCAGCAGTTACGGGACTAGGAGCACAGATACGCAGTATTTT. It translates to CASSYGTRSTDTQYF.

The V call is TRBV3-1 (or the pseudogene TRBV3-2), the J call TRBJ2-1; 7 positions agree with TRBD1. Per the germline V gene, CDR1 is LGHDT and CDR2 is YNNKEL (reference sequence). The CDR3 contains 15 residues. Germline trimming cut 5 bases from V and 0 bases from J; bases unmatched to any gene: 4. This CDR3 reads CASSTTGSSYNEQFF. In DNA, the CDR3 is TGTGCCAGCAGCACGACAGGGAGCTCCTACAATGAGCAGTTCTTC.

This rearrangement joins TRBV3-1 (or the pseudogene TRBV3-2) to TRBJ1-1; possibly TRBD1 for D (6 bases). The CDR3 length is 15 residues. The germline V gene has CDR1 LGHDT and CDR2 YNNKEL (reference sequence). Trimming took off 4 bases at V and 4 bases at J, with 16 bases between the two ends. CDR3 nucleotide sequence: TGTGCCAGCAGCCGTGAACAGGGCTTCGTCACTGAAGCTTTCTTT. It translates to CASSREQGFVTEAFF.

The sample holds one count of this clone. The chain links TRBV24-1 to TRBJ2-7; 8 nucleotides match TRBD2. The CDR3 totals 15 residues. CDR1 and CDR2 (germline): KGHDR, SFDVKD. V shed 4 bases, J shed 2 bases, and the junction held 6 bases outside the gene matches. In nucleotides, the CDR3 is TGTGCCACCAGTGAGTCCGGGACTAGTCCCTACGAGCAGTACTTC. Residues: CATSESGTSPYEQYF.

The CDR3 DNA reads as TGTGCCAGCAGCTTGTTCATGAATTCACCCCTCCACTTT. Its protein product is CASSLFMNSPLHF. The chain has TRBV7-2 and TRBJ1-6; no firm D call. The ends were cut back, 3 bases at V and 7 bases at J, with 7 bases in the middle. The CDR3 has 13 residues. Looked up from germline, CDR1 is SGHTA and CDR2 is FQGNSA.

J is TRBJ1-4 and V is TRBV7-2; D gene unclear. Per germline, CDR1 SGHTA and CDR2 FQGNSA. This CDR3 contains 13 residues. V was shortened by 4 bases and J by 1 base, with 4 bases between the two germline ends. The CDR3 DNA follows: TGTGCCAGCAGCTCTAGAACTAATGAAAAACTGTTTTTT. Its protein product is CASSSRTNEKLFF.

This rearrangement joins TRBV25-1 to TRBJ1-6, with D perhaps TRBD1 (6 bases). V lost 6 bases and J lost 11, with 17 bases in between. Germline V CDR1 and CDR2: MGHDK, SYGVNS. The CDR3 totals 14 residues. The CDR3 DNA reads as TGTGCCAGCAGCCTCACAGGGCTGGGCGCACCCCTCCACTTT. Translation: CASSLTGLGAPLHF.

The V and J genes are TRBV6-2 or TRBV6-3 and TRBJ2-3; weak D call: TRBD2 (6 bases). The CDR3 runs 16 residues. Trimming cost V 0 bases and J 0 bases, with 10 bases left between them. Germline CDR1 is MNHEY and CDR2 is SVGEGT. Written as DNA, the CDR3 is TGTGCCAGCAGTTACTCGGAGGGGTCAAGCACAGATACGCAGTATTTT. As protein: CASSYSEGSSTDTQYF.